This is a list of T cell receptor beta chains from one sample in a study of CD8+ T cells in alopecia areata. Sequenced by immunoSEQ multiplex PCR; TCRdb stores in-frame clones only, minus some. This table has more than 130,000 clones, around 82% appearing once. The material sequenced was CD8+ T cells sorted from blood, taken at week 4, from a patient treated with tofacitinib. These receptors were collected from a human donor with alopecia areata. CDR3s include the opening cysteine and the closing phenylalanine or tryptophan. D genes are given only for firm matches. Clone size is not always given. Where it is, it says once, few, many or a class for expanded clones.

v_gene: TRBV11-1
abundance: -
d_gene: -
j_gene: TRBJ2-1
CDR3nt: TGTGCCAGCAGGACATTTGGGGGGAATGAGCAGTTCTTC
CDR3aa: CASRTFGGNEQFF

v_gene: TRBV29-1
abundance: -
d_gene: -
j_gene: TRBJ1-2
CDR3nt: TGCAGCGTAGGTCCCGACATGCGAAACTATGGCTACACCTTC
CDR3aa: CSVGPDMRNYGYTF

v_gene: TRBV7-9
abundance: -
d_gene: TRBD2
j_gene: TRBJ2-1
CDR3nt: TGTGCCAGCAACGGACTAGCGTTATCAGGTGGTGATGAGCAGTTCTTC
CDR3aa: CASNGLALSGGDEQFF

v_gene: TRBV4-1
abundance: few
d_gene: -
j_gene: TRBJ2-5
CDR3nt: TGCGCCAGCAGCCAAGGGGATTCCGGCCTCAACCAAGAGACCCAGTACTTC
CDR3aa: CASSQGDSGLNQETQYF

v_gene: TRBV29-1
abundance: -
d_gene: TRBD1
j_gene: TRBJ1-3
CDR3nt: TGCAGCGTTAGCGGGACAGGGGAGAACACCATATATTTT
CDR3aa: CSVSGTGENTIYF

v_gene: TRBV2
abundance: few
d_gene: TRBD1
j_gene: TRBJ1-2
CDR3nt: TGTGCCTGCAACGAGGGACAGAGGAGCTATGGCTACACCTTC
CDR3aa: CACNEGQRSYGYTF

v_gene: TRBV2
abundance: -
d_gene: TRBD2
j_gene: TRBJ2-3
CDR3nt: TGTGCCAGCAGTCTACATCCCGGGACTAGCGGAGGCACAGATACGCAGTATTTT
CDR3aa: CASSLHPGTSGGTDTQYF

v_gene: TRBV5-6
abundance: few
d_gene: TRBD1
j_gene: TRBJ2-2
CDR3nt: TGTGCCAGCAGCATAATACAGGGGCCAGGGGAGCTGTTTTTT
CDR3aa: CASSIIQGPGELFF

v_gene: TRBV27
abundance: few
d_gene: TRBD1
j_gene: TRBJ2-7
CDR3nt: TGTGCCAGCAGGAATACAGGGGGCGCGAACTACGAGCAGTACTTC
CDR3aa: CASRNTGGANYEQYF

v_gene: TRBV10-2
abundance: -
d_gene: TRBD2
j_gene: TRBJ2-1
CDR3nt: TGCGCCAGCAGGGGACTAGCGGGGGACTACAATGAGCAGTTCTTC
CDR3aa: CASRGLAGDYNEQFF

v_gene: TRBV5-1
abundance: -
d_gene: TRBD1
j_gene: TRBJ2-3
CDR3nt: TGCGCCAGCAGACCGGGGCAGGGGGCCAGTACGCAGTATTTT
CDR3aa: CASRPGQGASTQYF

v_gene: TRBV29-1
abundance: -
d_gene: -
j_gene: TRBJ1-2
CDR3nt: TGCAGCGTTGAAGATCTTTGGGGGAGGGACTATGGCTACACCTTC
CDR3aa: CSVEDLWGRDYGYTF

v_gene: TRBV6-6
abundance: -
d_gene: TRBD2
j_gene: TRBJ2-4
CDR3nt: TGTGCCAGCAGTCCCGGACTAGCGGGGCGTGTACAGTACTTC
CDR3aa: CASSPGLAGRVQYF

v_gene: TRBV9
abundance: once
d_gene: TRBD1
j_gene: TRBJ2-7
CDR3nt: TGTGCCAGCAGCCCCCTGGGACAGCCCTACGAGCAGTACTTC
CDR3aa: CASSPLGQPYEQYF

v_gene: TRBV4-3
abundance: -
d_gene: -
j_gene: TRBJ2-5
CDR3nt: TGCGCCAGCAGCCAAGATCAGGGACCGCGAGAGACCCAGTACTTC
CDR3aa: CASSQDQGPRETQYF

v_gene: TRBV13
abundance: -
d_gene: TRBD1
j_gene: TRBJ2-5
CDR3nt: TGTGCCAGCAGCTCTAGGATGGACAGGGGGACGATGGAGACCCAGTACTTC
CDR3aa: CASSSRMDRGTMETQYF

v_gene: TRBV27
abundance: -
d_gene: -
j_gene: TRBJ2-2
CDR3nt: TGTGCCAGCAGTCTCCGGGACGGCACCGGGGAGCTGTTTTTT
CDR3aa: CASSLRDGTGELFF

v_gene: TRBV2
abundance: -
d_gene: TRBD2
j_gene: TRBJ2-3
CDR3nt: TGTGCCAGCGGGCTAGCGGGATCAGATACGCAGTATTTT
CDR3aa: CASGLAGSDTQYF

v_gene: TRBV5-1
abundance: -
d_gene: -
j_gene: TRBJ1-6
CDR3nt: TGCGCCAGCAGCTTTGACGGGACCGGAGACGACTATAATTCACCCCTCCACTTT
CDR3aa: CASSFDGTGDDYNSPLHF

v_gene: TRBV27
abundance: -
d_gene: -
j_gene: TRBJ2-7
CDR3nt: TGTGCCAGCAGTTCTCGATCCGGGCTGGAGCAGTACTTC
CDR3aa: CASSSRSGLEQYF

v_gene: TRBV6-6
abundance: -
d_gene: TRBD2
j_gene: TRBJ2-3
CDR3nt: TGTGCCAGCAGCAGGACTAGCGGGGGCACAGATACGCAGTATTTT
CDR3aa: CASSRTSGGTDTQYF

v_gene: TRBV6-5
abundance: -
d_gene: -
j_gene: TRBJ1-2
CDR3nt: TGTGCCAGCAGTTACATGGGGAATTACTATGGCTACACCTTC
CDR3aa: CASSYMGNYYGYTF

v_gene: TRBV20-1
abundance: -
d_gene: -
j_gene: TRBJ2-1
CDR3nt: TGCAGTGCGGTAAGCGACAATGAGCAGTTCTTC
CDR3aa: CSAVSDNEQFF

v_gene: TRBV18
abundance: -
d_gene: TRBD1
j_gene: TRBJ2-7
CDR3nt: TGTGCCAGCTCACCAGGGGACAGGGTTCTCGAGCAGTACTTC
CDR3aa: CASSPGDRVLEQYF

v_gene: TRBV27
abundance: -
d_gene: TRBD2
j_gene: TRBJ2-3
CDR3nt: TGTGCCAGCAAGGTAGCGGGGGGCCGGGGCACAGATACGCAGTATTTT
CDR3aa: CASKVAGGRGTDTQYF

v_gene: TRBV7-6
abundance: -
d_gene: TRBD1
j_gene: TRBJ2-7
CDR3nt: TGTGCCAGCAGCCAACGTCCCGGGACAGGGGCTTACGAGCAGTACTTC
CDR3aa: CASSQRPGTGAYEQYF

v_gene: TRBV7-2
abundance: -
d_gene: TRBD2
j_gene: TRBJ2-3
CDR3nt: TGTGCCAGCAGCCCAGCGGGGGGCACAGATACGCAGTATTTT
CDR3aa: CASSPAGGTDTQYF

v_gene: TRBV18
abundance: -
d_gene: -
j_gene: TRBJ1-4
CDR3nt: TGTGCCAGCTCACCGTGGAGGGAGAGTGGTGATGAAAAACTGTTTTTT
CDR3aa: CASSPWRESGDEKLFF

v_gene: TRBV11-2
abundance: few
d_gene: -
j_gene: TRBJ2-7
CDR3nt: TGTGCCAGCAGTTTAGGTGACGAGCAGTACTTC
CDR3aa: CASSLGDEQYF

v_gene: TRBV29-1
abundance: few
d_gene: TRBD2
j_gene: TRBJ2-1
CDR3nt: TGCAGCGTTGAAGGACTAGCGGGGGGTCAGTTGAATGAGCAGTTCTTC
CDR3aa: CSVEGLAGGQLNEQFF

v_gene: TRBV6-5
abundance: -
d_gene: TRBD1
j_gene: TRBJ2-7
CDR3nt: TGTGCCAGCAGTTACTCCACATCGACAGGGGTCCACGAGCAGTACTTC
CDR3aa: CASSYSTSTGVHEQYF

v_gene: TRBV7-6
abundance: -
d_gene: TRBD2
j_gene: TRBJ2-3
CDR3nt: TGTGCCAGCAGCTCCCAGCGGGGGGCCCAGCAAGATACGCAGTATTTT
CDR3aa: CASSSQRGAQQDTQYF

v_gene: TRBV15
abundance: -
d_gene: TRBD1
j_gene: TRBJ2-4
CDR3nt: TGTGCCACCAGCAGAGCGGTCAGGGGGACCAAAAACATTCAGTACTTC
CDR3aa: CATSRAVRGTKNIQYF

v_gene: TRBV19
abundance: once
d_gene: -
j_gene: TRBJ2-7
CDR3nt: TGTGCCAGTAGTATGGTTGGTTACGAGCAGTACTTC
CDR3aa: CASSMVGYEQYF

v_gene: TRBV29-1
abundance: -
d_gene: -
j_gene: TRBJ2-1
CDR3nt: TGCAGCGTTGACCAAAGCTCAGGGCAGTTCTTC
CDR3aa: CSVDQSSGQFF

v_gene: TRBV13
abundance: -
d_gene: TRBD1
j_gene: TRBJ2-7
CDR3nt: TGTGCCAGCAGCCCGAGACAGGGGAGACGCGAGCAGTACTTC
CDR3aa: CASSPRQGRREQYF

v_gene: TRBV25-1
abundance: -
d_gene: -
j_gene: TRBJ2-1
CDR3nt: TGTGCCAGCAGTCCAAGGGTGTGGGGTGAGCAGTTCTTC
CDR3aa: CASSPRVWGEQFF

v_gene: TRBV19
abundance: many
d_gene: -
j_gene: TRBJ2-1
CDR3nt: TGTGCCAGTAGTATAGGCGGCCTCGGGGTCAATGAGCAGTTCTTC
CDR3aa: CASSIGGLGVNEQFF

v_gene: TRBV10-3
abundance: -
d_gene: -
j_gene: TRBJ2-3
CDR3nt: TGTGCCTCTTACGGGCAGGGTAGCACAGATACGCAGTATTTT
CDR3aa: CASYGQGSTDTQYF

v_gene: TRBV30
abundance: -
d_gene: -
j_gene: TRBJ2-5
CDR3nt: TGTGCCTGGACCGAGGCAGCCGGAGAGACCCAGTACTTC
CDR3aa: CAWTEAAGETQYF

v_gene: TRBV27
abundance: -
d_gene: TRBD1
j_gene: TRBJ1-2
CDR3nt: TGTGCCAGCAGTTCCCCCACCTCCACAGGGGGCGCGATGGGTGGCTACACCTTC
CDR3aa: CASSSPTSTGGAMGGYTF

v_gene: TRBV7-6
abundance: -
d_gene: TRBD2
j_gene: TRBJ2-7
CDR3nt: TGTGCCAGCAGCTTCCACGAGCGGGGGGACTACGAGCAGTACTTC
CDR3aa: CASSFHERGDYEQYF

v_gene: TRBV19
abundance: -
d_gene: -
j_gene: TRBJ2-7
CDR3nt: TGTGCCAGTACCGCGAGCGGCATCGCCTACGAGCAGTACTTC
CDR3aa: CASTASGIAYEQYF

v_gene: TRBV29-1
abundance: -
d_gene: -
j_gene: TRBJ2-5
CDR3nt: TGCAGCGTTGAAGGGAAGGGGTCGGCCCAGTACTTC
CDR3aa: CSVEGKGSAQYF

v_gene: TRBV7-7
abundance: -
d_gene: -
j_gene: TRBJ1-1
CDR3nt: TGTGCTAGCAGCCCTTATATCGGGCCGAACACTGAAGCTTTCTTT
CDR3aa: CASSPYIGPNTEAFF

v_gene: TRBV5-6
abundance: -
d_gene: -
j_gene: TRBJ2-2
CDR3nt: TGTGCCAGCAGACCCCCAAACTGGGCAGAAGACACCGGGGAGCTGTTTTTT
CDR3aa: CASRPPNWAEDTGELFF

v_gene: TRBV21-1
abundance: -
d_gene: -
j_gene: TRBJ2-3
CDR3nt: TGTGCCAGCCGCACAGATACGCAGTATTTT
CDR3aa: CASRTDTQYF

v_gene: TRBV7-9
abundance: -
d_gene: -
j_gene: TRBJ2-1
CDR3nt: TGTGCCAGCAGCTCTTTAGACAGTCAGGAGCAGTTCTTC
CDR3aa: CASSSLDSQEQFF

v_gene: TRBV19
abundance: once
d_gene: -
j_gene: TRBJ1-5
CDR3nt: TGTGCCAGTAGCAGGCGAGCCGCAAGCAATCAGCCCCAGCATTTT
CDR3aa: CASSRRAASNQPQHF

v_gene: TRBV29-1
abundance: -
d_gene: -
j_gene: TRBJ2-3
CDR3nt: TGCAGCGTTGAAGGGACTCCATTGCAGTATTTT
CDR3aa: CSVEGTPLQYF

v_gene: TRBV29-1
abundance: -
d_gene: -
j_gene: TRBJ2-7
CDR3nt: TGCAGCGTTGAGGAGGGTTCGGAGACCCACCCTGGGTACGAGCAGTACTTC
CDR3aa: CSVEEGSETHPGYEQYF

v_gene: TRBV15
abundance: -
d_gene: -
j_gene: TRBJ2-7
CDR3nt: TGTGCCACCAGCAAGGGGGGGTACGAGCAGTACTTC
CDR3aa: CATSKGGYEQYF

v_gene: TRBV4-1
abundance: few
d_gene: -
j_gene: TRBJ2-1
CDR3nt: TGCGCCAGCAGCTCGTGGACGCAGCTAGGCAATGAGCAGTTCTTC
CDR3aa: CASSSWTQLGNEQFF

v_gene: TRBV7-9
abundance: -
d_gene: -
j_gene: TRBJ2-2
CDR3nt: TGTGCCAGCCTAAGCGAGGGACTCCATTTCGGGGAGCTGTTTTTT
CDR3aa: CASLSEGLHFGELFF